The 24 T cell receptor beta chains presented below share a single source sample, sequenced in a study of blood T cell repertoires in COVID-19. Repertoires were generated with immunoSEQ multiplex PCR, while TCRdb's copy carries only in-frame clones and drops some. The sample records under 350,000 clones, around 85% being singletons. The sequencing sample was made of peripheral blood. The source of these receptors is a woman aged 70-85 years with acute or convalescent COVID-19.

The rearrangement joins TRBV5-5 to TRBJ2-1; TRBD2 aligns across 9 bases. The CDR3 length is 16 residues. Germline-derived CDR1 and CDR2 are SGHKS and YYEKEE (reference sequence). The V gene end was trimmed by 3 bases and the J gene end by 1 base; junction bases not matched to a gene: 5. Here the CDR3 DNA reads TGTGCCAGCAGCTCAGCGGGGGGCCGATCCTACAATGAGCAGTTCTTC. Translation: CASSSAGGRSYNEQFF.

The V gene is TRBV5-4, the J gene TRBJ2-5, with 14 bases identical to TRBD2. Germline V CDR1 and CDR2: SGHNT, YYREEE (reference sequence). The CDR3 length is 17 residues. With 4 bases clipped from V and 1 base from J, the junction kept 6 bases outside the gene matches. CDR3 residues: CASSKGLAGGFQETQYF. The CDR3 DNA reads as TGTGCCAGCAGCAAAGGACTAGCGGGGGGTTTCCAAGAGACCCAGTACTTC.

This clone was picked up one time. The J gene is TRBJ2-7, the V gene TRBV5-1, with a weak D call TRBD2 (6 bases). Trimming took off 0 bases at V and 3 bases at J, with 10 bases between the two ends. Looked up from germline, CDR1 is SGHRS and CDR2 is YFSETQ. The CDR3 spans 14 residues. The CDR3 is CASSLDGGIYEQYF. The CDR3 DNA reads as TGCGCCAGCAGCTTGGATGGGGGGATCTACGAGCAGTACTTC.

This chain joins TRBV6-5 and TRBJ2-2; D is unresolved. Germline V gene sequence: CDR1 MNHEY, CDR2 SVGAGI. This CDR3 is built from 15 residues. Trimming pared 6 bases from V and 5 bases from J, leaving 16 bases between. CDR3 sequence (DNA): TGTGCCAGCAGCTTTAGGAGCACCCCAACCGGGGAGCTGTTTTTT. It encodes CASSFRSTPTGELFF.

The chain couples TRBV7-9 to TRBJ1-1; 9 bases line up with TRBD1. V lost 5 bases and J lost 4; bases outside the gene matches: 8. This CDR3 is built from 15 residues. Germline CDR1 reads SEHNR; CDR2 reads FQNEAQ (reference sequence). In nucleotides, the CDR3 is TGTGCCAGCAGCCCTCGGACAGGGGAGGGCACTGAAGCTTTCTTT. Protein: CASSPRTGEGTEAFF.

The chain couples TRBV28 to TRBJ2-5; 10 bases line up with TRBD1. Germline V gene lookup returns CDR1 MDHEN and CDR2 SYDVKM. Trimming removed 2 bases from V and 2 bases from J; junction bases left unmatched: 8. The CDR3 consists of 17 residues. The CDR3 reads CASSLPLGQGVQETQYF. The CDR3 DNA is TGTGCCAGCAGTTTACCCCTAGGACAGGGGGTTCAAGAGACCCAGTACTTC. The full variable domain, rest sourced from reference TRBV28 and TRBJ2-5, is DVKVTQSSRYLVKRTGEKVFLECVQDMDHENMFWYRQDPGLGLRLIYFSYDVKMKEKGDIPEGYSVSREKKERFSLILESASTNQTSMYLCASSLPLGQGVQETQYFGPGTRLLVL.

The rearrangement uses TRBV19 and TRBJ1-5, with TRBD1 matching over 8 bases. V was pared by 10 bases and J by 2 bases, with 7 bases of the junction left unmatched. The CDR3 sequence is 14 residues long. Germline CDR1 reads LNHDA; CDR2 reads SQIVND (reference sequence). Here the CDR3 reads CATRGLGGNQPQHF. In DNA form, the CDR3 reads TGTGCCACCAGGGGGCTAGGGGGCAATCAGCCCCAGCATTTT. Drawing the rest from reference TRBV19 and TRBJ1-5, the complete variable domain is DGGITQSPKYLFRKEGQNVTLSCEQNLNHDAMYWYRQDPGQGLRLIYYSQIVNDFQKGDIAEGYSVSREKKESFPLTVTSAQKNPTAFYLCATRGLGGNQPQHFGDGTRLSIL.

The V gene is TRBV5-5, the J gene TRBJ2-2; D is ambiguous. V lost 3 bases to trimming and J lost 4 bases, with 10 bases between them. The CDR3 contains 14 residues. Germline V gives CDR1 SGHKS, CDR2 YYEKEE (reference sequence). The CDR3 loop is CASSSLVFTGELFF. In DNA form, the CDR3 reads TGTGCCAGCAGCTCCCTAGTGTTCACCGGGGAGCTGTTTTTT.

CDR3 loop: CASSPTYGGGEAFF. DNA of the CDR3: TGTGCCAGCAGCCCCACCTACGGGGGTGGTGAAGCTTTCTTT. The V gene is TRBV7-9, the J gene TRBJ1-1; tentatively, D is TRBD1 (5 bases). CDR1 is SEHNR, CDR2 FQNEAQ, per germline (reference sequence). The CDR3 is made up of 14 amino acids. The germline V and J ends were trimmed by 5 bases and 7 bases, with 17 bases remaining between them. Together with reference TRBV7-9 and TRBJ1-1, the CDR3 gives the full variable domain: DTGVSQNPRHKITKRGQNVTFRCDPISEHNRLYWYRQTLGQGPEFLTYFQNEAQLEKSRLLSDRFSAERPKGSFSTLEIQRTEQGDSAMYLCASSPTYGGGEAFFGQGTRLTVV.

The chain uses TRBV20-1 and TRBJ1-5; no clear D. V lost 3 bases and J 1 base, leaving 10 bases between the germline ends. In germline, CDR1 is DFQATT, CDR2 SNEGSKA (reference sequence). The CDR3 length is 14 residues. The CDR3 DNA reads as TGCAGTGCTAGTTCGCAGTTAAGCAATCAGCCCCAGCATTTT. As protein: CSASSQLSNQPQHF.

The V and J genes are TRBV3-1 (or the pseudogene TRBV3-2) and TRBJ2-2; no clear D. Germline V CDR1 and CDR2: LGHDT, YNNKEL (reference sequence). The ends were cut back, 7 bases at V and 0 bases at J, with 12 bases in the middle. The CDR3 has 15 residues. CDR3 in amino acids: CASNRTTSNTGELFF. CDR3 bases: TGTGCCAGCAACCGAACTACCTCGAACACCGGGGAGCTGTTTTTT.

J is TRBJ2-2 and V is TRBV2; TRBD2 aligns across 10 bases. The V segment lost 5 bases and the J segment 3 bases; nucleotides outside the gene matches: 6. This CDR3 has 16 amino acids. The germline V gene encodes CDR1 SNHLY and CDR2 FYNNEI. The CDR3 region has the DNA TGTGCCAGCAGTCGTCTAGCGGGGGCCGACACCGGGGAGCTGTTTTTT. This encodes CASSRLAGADTGELFF.

With respect to this clone: Other DNA sequences in the same sample also yield this CDR3. The chain combines TRBV25-1 with TRBJ1-2; TRBD1 is a possible D gene (5 bases). V was clipped by 6 bases and J by 5 bases, with 7 bases between them. The CDR3 has 11 amino acids. CDR1 is MGHDK and CDR2 is SYGVNS in the germline V gene. The CDR3 DNA follows: TGTGCCAGCAGCGGGGGATATGGCTACACCTTC. This codes for CASSGGYGYTF.

This clone was detected a few times. The chain has TRBV5-1 and TRBJ1-6; D gene uncertain. V lost 4 bases to trimming and J lost 8 bases, with 16 bases between them. The germline V gene encodes CDR1 SGHRS and CDR2 YFSETQ. CDR3 length equals 15 residues. CDR3 protein: CASSRTRRFDSPLHF. The CDR3 DNA is TGCGCCAGCAGCCGGACTCGTAGGTTTGATTCACCCCTCCACTTT.

The J gene is TRBJ1-1, the V gene TRBV5-1; perhaps TRBD1 as D (6 bases). Per germline, CDR1 SGHRS and CDR2 YFSETQ. The length of the CDR3 is 16 residues. Trimming took off 5 bases at V and 1 base at J, with 18 bases between the two ends. The CDR3 here is CASSPDVGAKNTEAFF. CDR3 coding DNA: TGCGCCAGCAGTCCTGATGTGGGGGCTAAGAACACTGAAGCTTTCTTT.

The chain recombines TRBV10-1 with TRBJ2-3; D is uncertain. CDR1 and CDR2 (germline): WNHNN, SYGVQD (reference sequence). The CDR3 sequence is 14 residues long. V was cut by 3 bases and J by 1 base, with 8 bases left in between. Here the CDR3 DNA reads TGCGCCAGCAGTGACGGCGCGGGCACAGATACGCAGTATTTT. This encodes CASSDGAGTDTQYF.

This clone was recorded only once. The rearrangement uses TRBV15 and TRBJ2-1; maybe TRBD1 (6 bases). The CDR3 loop spans 14 amino acids. With 1 base removed from V and 4 bases from J, the gap between germline ends came to 8 bases. Germline V gene sequence: CDR1 LNHNV, CDR2 YYDKDF (reference sequence). The CDR3 sequence is CATSRVGQYNEQFF. Written as DNA, the CDR3 is TGTGCCACCAGCAGAGTTGGACAGTACAATGAGCAGTTCTTC.

Only one count was recorded for this clone. The rearrangement uses TRBV11-3 and TRBJ1-3; D is uncertain. V was shortened by 2 bases and J by 4 bases, with 12 bases between the two germline ends. Germline CDR1 reads SGHNT; CDR2 reads YENEEA. CDR3 length equals 15 residues. CDR3 nucleotide sequence: TGTGCCAGCAGCTTAAATACGGGGATCGGAAACACCATATATTTT. The encoded protein is CASSLNTGIGNTIYF.

This clone was observed a single time. J is TRBJ2-5 and V is TRBV15; the match to TRBD2 covers 7 bases. There are 16 residues in the CDR3. Per the germline V gene, CDR1 is LNHNV and CDR2 is YYDKDF (reference sequence). The V and J ends lost 3 bases and 5 bases, in that order; junction bases with no gene match: 12. CDR3 region: CATSSGLGPVGETQYF. As DNA, the CDR3 is TGTGCCACCAGCAGCGGACTAGGCCCCGTCGGGGAGACCCAGTACTTC.

The rearrangement links TRBV4-2 to TRBJ2-5; TRBD1 might be the D (6 bases). The CDR3 is 16 residues long. The germline V and J ends were trimmed by 2 bases and 1 base, with 14 bases remaining between them. Germline loops: CDR1 LGHNA, CDR2 YNFKEQ. CDR3 nucleotide sequence: TGTGCCAGCAGCCAACAGGGGCGACAACCCCAAGAGACCCAGTACTTC. It yields the protein CASSQQGRQPQETQYF.

The chain has TRBV27 and TRBJ1-1; D is unresolved. Trimming removed 3 bases from V and 4 bases from J, with 9 bases in between. Germline V gene lookup returns CDR1 MNHEY and CDR2 SMNVEV (reference sequence). This CDR3 comprises 13 residues. CDR3 in DNA: TGTGCCAGCAGTTTCCGGGGAAGCACTGAAGCTTTCTTT. The encoded protein is CASSFRGSTEAFF.

V and J are TRBV7-9 and TRBJ2-2, with 8 bases lining up with TRBD1. The CDR3 totals 16 residues. Per germline, CDR1 SEHNR and CDR2 FQNEAQ (reference sequence). J was trimmed by 5 bases and V by 2 bases; bases with no gene match: 7. The CDR3 sequence: CASSLIKDRATGELFF. The CDR3 nucleotides read TGTGCCAGCAGCTTAATTAAGGACAGGGCGACCGGGGAGCTGTTTTTT. Full variable domain (missing parts from reference TRBV7-9 and TRBJ2-2): DTGVSQNPRHKITKRGQNVTFRCDPISEHNRLYWYRQTLGQGPEFLTYFQNEAQLEKSRLLSDRFSAERPKGSFSTLEIQRTEQGDSAMYLCASSLIKDRATGELFFGEGSRLTVL.

This clone was seen just once. CDR3 protein: CASSIDGDYGYTF. CDR3 sequence (DNA): TGTGCCAGCAGCATTGACGGGGACTATGGCTACACCTTC. The chain has TRBV11-2 and TRBJ1-2; D gene unclear. The CDR3 sequence is 13 residues long. The V gene's germline CDR1 is SGHAT and CDR2 FQNNGV. The V end was cut by 5 bases, the J end by 3 bases, with 10 bases between.

The chain carries TRBV4-1 and TRBJ1-2; 7 nucleotides agree with TRBD1. Germline CDR1 and CDR2: MGHRA and YSYEKL. V dropped 0 bases and J dropped 4; count of bases not matched to a gene: 8. This CDR3 spans 16 amino acids. The CDR3 sequence is CASSQDKYRGPYGYTF. In nucleotides, the CDR3 is TGCGCCAGCAGCCAAGATAAGTACAGGGGACCCTATGGCTACACCTTC.